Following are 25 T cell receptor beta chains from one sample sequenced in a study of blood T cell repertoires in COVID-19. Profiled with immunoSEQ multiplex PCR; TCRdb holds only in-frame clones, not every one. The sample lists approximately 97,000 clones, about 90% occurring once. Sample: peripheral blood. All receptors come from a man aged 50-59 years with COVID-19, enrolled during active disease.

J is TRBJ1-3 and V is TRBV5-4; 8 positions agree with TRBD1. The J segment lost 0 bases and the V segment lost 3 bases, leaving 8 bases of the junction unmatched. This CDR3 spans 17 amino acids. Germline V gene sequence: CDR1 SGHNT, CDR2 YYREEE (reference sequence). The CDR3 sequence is CASSSTGTGNSGNTIYF. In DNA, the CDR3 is TGTGCCAGCAGCTCCACCGGGACAGGCAACTCTGGAAACACCATATATTTT. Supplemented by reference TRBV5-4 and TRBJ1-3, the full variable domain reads ETGVTQSPTHLIKTRGQQVTLRCSSQSGHNTVSWYQQALGQGPQFIFQYYREEENGRGNFPPRFSGLQFPNYSSELNVNALELDDSALYLCASSSTGTGNSGNTIYFGEGSWLTVV.

The DNA for the CDR3 is TGCGCCAGCAGTCCCGGGGGCAACAGGGGCGACGAGCAGTACTTC. Amino acid sequence: CASSPGGNRGDEQYF. The genes are TRBV10-1 and TRBJ2-7, with D perhaps matching TRBD1 (7 bases). This CDR3 comprises 15 residues. Per the germline V gene, CDR1 is WNHNN and CDR2 is SYGVQD (reference sequence). Trimming removed 5 bases from V and 5 bases from J, with 19 bases in between.

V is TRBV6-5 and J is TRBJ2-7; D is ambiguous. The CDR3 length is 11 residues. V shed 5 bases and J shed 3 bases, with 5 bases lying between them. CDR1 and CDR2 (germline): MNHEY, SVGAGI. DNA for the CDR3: TGTGCCAGCAGTAAGAGCTACGAGCAGTACTTC. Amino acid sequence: CASSKSYEQYF.

The CDR3 sequence: CSVEDKMRRLGYGYTF. The CDR3 DNA sequence: TGCAGCGTTGAAGATAAAATGAGGAGGTTAGGGTATGGCTACACCTTC. J is TRBJ1-2 and V is TRBV29-1; D is ambiguous. This CDR3 comprises 16 residues. Germline V gene data show CDR1 as SQVTM and CDR2 as ANQGSEA. Deletions cut 0 bases from V and 5 bases from J, with 19 bases between.

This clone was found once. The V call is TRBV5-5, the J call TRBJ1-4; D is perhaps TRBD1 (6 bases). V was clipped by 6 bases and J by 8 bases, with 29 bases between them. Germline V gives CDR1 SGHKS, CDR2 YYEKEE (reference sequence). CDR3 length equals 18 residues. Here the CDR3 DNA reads TGTGCCAGCACCCGATTCGCAGGGACACGCGACGGGGTAGAAAAACTGTTTTTT. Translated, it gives CASTRFAGTRDGVEKLFF. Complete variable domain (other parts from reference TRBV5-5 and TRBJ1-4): DAGVTQSPTHLIKTRGQQVTLRCSPISGHKSVSWYQQVLGQGPQFIFQYYEKEERGRGNFPDRFSARQFPNYSSELNVNALLLGDSALYLCASTRFAGTRDGVEKLFFGSGTQLSVL.

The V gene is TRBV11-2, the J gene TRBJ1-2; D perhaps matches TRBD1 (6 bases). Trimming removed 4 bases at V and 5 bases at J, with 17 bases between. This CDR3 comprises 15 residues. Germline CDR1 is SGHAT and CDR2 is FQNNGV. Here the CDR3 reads CASSSRDGGAYGYTF. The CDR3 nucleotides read TGTGCCAGCAGCTCTAGAGATGGGGGGGCTTATGGCTACACCTTC.

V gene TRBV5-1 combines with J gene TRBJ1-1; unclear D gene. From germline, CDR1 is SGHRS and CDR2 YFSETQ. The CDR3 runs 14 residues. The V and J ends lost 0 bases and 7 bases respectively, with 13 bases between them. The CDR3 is CASSLDSRDVEAFF. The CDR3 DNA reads TGCGCCAGCAGCTTGGATAGCAGAGACGTTGAAGCTTTCTTT.

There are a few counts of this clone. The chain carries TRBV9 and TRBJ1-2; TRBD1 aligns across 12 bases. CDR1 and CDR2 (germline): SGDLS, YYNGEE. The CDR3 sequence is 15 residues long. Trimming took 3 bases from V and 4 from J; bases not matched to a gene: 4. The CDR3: CASSAGQGALYGYTF. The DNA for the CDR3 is TGTGCCAGCAGCGCGGGACAGGGGGCTCTCTATGGCTACACCTTC.

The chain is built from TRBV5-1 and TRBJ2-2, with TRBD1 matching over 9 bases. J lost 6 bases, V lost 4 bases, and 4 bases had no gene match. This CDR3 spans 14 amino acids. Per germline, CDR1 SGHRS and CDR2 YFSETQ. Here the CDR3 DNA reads TGCGCCAGCAGCCGGGGACAGGGACCCGGGGAGCTGTTTTTT. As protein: CASSRGQGPGELFF.

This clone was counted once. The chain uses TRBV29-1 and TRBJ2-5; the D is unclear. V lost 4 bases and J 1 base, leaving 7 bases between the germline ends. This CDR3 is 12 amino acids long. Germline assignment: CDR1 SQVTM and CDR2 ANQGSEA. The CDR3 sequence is CSVVVGQETQYF. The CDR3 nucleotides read TGCAGCGTTGTGGTCGGCCAAGAGACCCAGTACTTC.

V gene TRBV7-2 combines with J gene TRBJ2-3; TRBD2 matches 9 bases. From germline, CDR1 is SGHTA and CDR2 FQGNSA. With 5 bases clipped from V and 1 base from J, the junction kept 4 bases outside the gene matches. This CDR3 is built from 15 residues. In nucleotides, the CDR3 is TGTGCCAGCAGCACCCGGACTAGCGGCACAGATACGCAGTATTTT. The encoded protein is CASSTRTSGTDTQYF.

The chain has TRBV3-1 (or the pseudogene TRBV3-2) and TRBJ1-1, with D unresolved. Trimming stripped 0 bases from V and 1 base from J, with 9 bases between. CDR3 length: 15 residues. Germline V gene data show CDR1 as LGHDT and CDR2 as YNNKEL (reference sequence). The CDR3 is CASSQDYNKNTEAFF. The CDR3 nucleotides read TGTGCCAGCAGCCAAGACTATAATAAGAACACTGAAGCTTTCTTT.

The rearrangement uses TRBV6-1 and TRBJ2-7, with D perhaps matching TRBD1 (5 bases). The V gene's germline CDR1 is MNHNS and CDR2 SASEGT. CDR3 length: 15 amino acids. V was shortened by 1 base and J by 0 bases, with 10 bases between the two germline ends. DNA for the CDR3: TGTGCCAGCAGTGAAGACAGGTCAAGCTCCTACGAGCAGTACTTC. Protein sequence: CASSEDRSSSYEQYF.

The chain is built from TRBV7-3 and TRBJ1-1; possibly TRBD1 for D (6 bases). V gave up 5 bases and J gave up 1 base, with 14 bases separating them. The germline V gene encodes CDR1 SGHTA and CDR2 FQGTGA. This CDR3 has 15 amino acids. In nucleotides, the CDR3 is TGTGCCAGCAGCGAACAGGGCACGTCGAACACTGAAGCTTTCTTT. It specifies CASSEQGTSNTEAFF.

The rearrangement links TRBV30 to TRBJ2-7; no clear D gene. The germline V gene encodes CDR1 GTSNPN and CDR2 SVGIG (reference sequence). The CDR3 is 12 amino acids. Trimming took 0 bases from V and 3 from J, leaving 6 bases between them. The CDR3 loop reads CAWSVAGYEQYF. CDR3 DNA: TGTGCCTGGAGTGTTGCAGGCTACGAGCAGTACTTC.

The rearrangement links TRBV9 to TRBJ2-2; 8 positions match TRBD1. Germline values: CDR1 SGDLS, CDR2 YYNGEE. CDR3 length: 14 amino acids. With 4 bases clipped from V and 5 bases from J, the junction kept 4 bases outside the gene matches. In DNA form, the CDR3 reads TGTGCCAGCAGCAAGACAGGGGCAACCGGGGAGCTGTTTTTT. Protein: CASSKTGATGELFF.

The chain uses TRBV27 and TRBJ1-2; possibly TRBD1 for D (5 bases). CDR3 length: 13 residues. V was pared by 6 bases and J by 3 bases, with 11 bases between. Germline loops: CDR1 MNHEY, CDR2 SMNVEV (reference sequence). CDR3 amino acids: CASRGGADYGYTF. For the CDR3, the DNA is TGTGCCAGCAGGGGCGGGGCTGACTATGGCTACACCTTC.

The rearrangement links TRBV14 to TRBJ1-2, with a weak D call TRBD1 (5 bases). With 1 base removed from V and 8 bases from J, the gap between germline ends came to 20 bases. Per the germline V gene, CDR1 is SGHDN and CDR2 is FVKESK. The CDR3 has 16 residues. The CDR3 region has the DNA TGTGCCAGCAGCCAAGGCAGGTACACGCGGGGGAAAGGCTACACCTTC. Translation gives CASSQGRYTRGKGYTF.

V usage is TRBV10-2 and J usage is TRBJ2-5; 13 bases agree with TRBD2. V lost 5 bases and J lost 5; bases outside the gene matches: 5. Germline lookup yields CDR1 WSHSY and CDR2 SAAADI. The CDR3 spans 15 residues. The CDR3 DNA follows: TGCGCCAGCAGTTCGACTAGCGGGGGGATCGAGACCCAGTACTTC. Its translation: CASSSTSGGIETQYF.

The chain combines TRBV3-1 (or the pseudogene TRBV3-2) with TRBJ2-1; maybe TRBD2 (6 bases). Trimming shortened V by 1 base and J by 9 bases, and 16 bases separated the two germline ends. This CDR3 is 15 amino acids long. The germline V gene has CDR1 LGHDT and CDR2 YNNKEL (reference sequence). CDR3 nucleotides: TGTGCCAGCAGCCAAGGAGTGGGGGGTATCGTTGAGCAGTTCTTC. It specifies CASSQGVGGIVEQFF.

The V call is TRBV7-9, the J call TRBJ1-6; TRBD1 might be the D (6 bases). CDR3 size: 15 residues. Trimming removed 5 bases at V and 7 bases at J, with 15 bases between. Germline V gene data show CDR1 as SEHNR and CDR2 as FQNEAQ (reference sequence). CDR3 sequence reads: CASSGTGQVNSPLHF. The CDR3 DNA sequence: TGTGCCAGCAGCGGCACGGGACAAGTCAATTCACCCCTCCACTTT.

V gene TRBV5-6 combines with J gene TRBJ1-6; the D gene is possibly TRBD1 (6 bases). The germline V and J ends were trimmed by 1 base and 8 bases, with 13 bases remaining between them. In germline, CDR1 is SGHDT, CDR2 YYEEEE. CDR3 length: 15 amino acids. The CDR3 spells CASSLPAGEDSPLHF. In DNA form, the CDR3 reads TGTGCCAGCAGCTTGCCGGCAGGGGAAGATTCACCCCTCCACTTT.

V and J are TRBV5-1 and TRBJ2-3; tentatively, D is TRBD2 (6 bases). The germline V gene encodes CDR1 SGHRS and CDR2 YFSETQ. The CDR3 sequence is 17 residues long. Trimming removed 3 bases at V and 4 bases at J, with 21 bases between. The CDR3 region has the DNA TGCGCCAGCAGCTGGGGGTTAAAGGGCGGGGCTGCAGATACGCAGTATTTT. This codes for CASSWGLKGGAADTQYF. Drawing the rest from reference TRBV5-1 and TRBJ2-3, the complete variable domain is KAGVTQTPRYLIKTRGQQVTLSCSPISGHRSVSWYQQTPGQGLQFLFEYFSETQRNKGNFPGRFSGRQFSNSRSEMNVSTLELGDSALYLCASSWGLKGGAADTQYFGPGTRLTVL.

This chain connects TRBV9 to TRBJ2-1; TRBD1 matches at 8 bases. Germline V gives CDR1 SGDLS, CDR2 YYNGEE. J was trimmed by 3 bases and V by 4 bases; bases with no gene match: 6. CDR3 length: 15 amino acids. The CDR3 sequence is CASSTQGTGYNEQFF. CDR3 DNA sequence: TGTGCCAGCAGCACACAAGGGACAGGCTACAATGAGCAGTTCTTC.

In DNA form, the CDR3 reads TGTGCCACCAGCAGGCAGGGTGACACCATATATTTT. Its protein is CATSRQGDTIYF. The chain recombines TRBV15 with TRBJ1-3, with D perhaps matching TRBD1 (5 bases). V lost 3 bases to trimming and J lost 8 bases, with 8 bases between them. CDR1 LNHNV and CDR2 YYDKDF come from the germline V gene (reference sequence). The CDR3 has 12 amino acids. The variable domain in full, with the rest retrieved from reference TRBV15 and TRBJ1-3, is DAMVIQNPRYQVTQFGKPVTLSCSQTLNHNVMYWYQQKSSQAPKLLFHYYDKDFNNEADTPDNFQSRRPNTSFCFLDIRSPGLGDTAMYLCATSRQGDTIYFGEGSWLTVV.